The entry below describes one T cell receptor beta chain. Original analysis: By means of reference gene primer amplification, nucleated cell counts were estimated. The method was immunoSEQ multiplex PCR; TCRdb's version includes in-frame clones alone and lacks a portion of them. From that table come the V and J calls and clone size; the DNA was used to work out D and trimming. The table includes about 160,000 clones, about 86% detected once. Participants were placed into cohorts based on the clinical history they reported. Donors in Cohort 3 counted as recovered after two negative PCRs, clearance, or symptom resolution. This sample is part of a study of blood T cell repertoires in COVID-19. Study at large: Sites in the United States, Italy and Spain provided acute and convalescent COVID-19 samples.

The CDR3 runs to 15 residues. Per the germline V gene, CDR1 is LGHDT and CDR2 is YNNKEL (reference sequence). J gave up 2 bases and V 1 base, and 4 bases lay outside the gene matches. The specimen was PBMCs or T cells enriched from blood (not recorded which). J is TRBJ2-7 and V is TRBV3-1 (or the pseudogene TRBV3-2), with TRBD2 matching 8 bases. The source is a middle-aged man who had recovered from COVID-19. The DNA of the CDR3 is TGTGCCAGCAGCCAAGTAGCGGGGAAACCCTACGAGCAGTACTTC. It translates to CASSQVAGKPYEQYF.